This T cell receptor (beta chain) was sequenced in a study of identical twins. CDR3 length: 16 residues. CDR1 SGHVS and CDR2 FQNEAQ come from the germline V gene. The V segment lost 5 bases and the J segment 7 bases; nucleotides outside the gene matches: 6. This clonotype was seen many times. A universal primer binding site was introduced by template switching. The final cDNA contained unique molecular identifiers. TCRdb reprocessed the 5' RACE reads with MiXCR, giving one entry per CDR3 protein. Here the sample spans fewer than 650,000 distinct CDR3 sequences, more than 9% being singletons. The sample was also linked to a second study, of yellow fever vaccine responses in identical twins.

J is TRBJ2-1 and V is TRBV7-8; the match to TRBD2 covers 15 bases. This sequence was found in a woman between 18 and 29 years old in good health. The sample was PBMCs. The CDR3 reads CASSLLGTSGRNEQFF. DNA for the CDR3: TGTGCCAGCAGCCTCCTCGGGACTAGCGGGAGGAATGAGCAGTTCTTC.